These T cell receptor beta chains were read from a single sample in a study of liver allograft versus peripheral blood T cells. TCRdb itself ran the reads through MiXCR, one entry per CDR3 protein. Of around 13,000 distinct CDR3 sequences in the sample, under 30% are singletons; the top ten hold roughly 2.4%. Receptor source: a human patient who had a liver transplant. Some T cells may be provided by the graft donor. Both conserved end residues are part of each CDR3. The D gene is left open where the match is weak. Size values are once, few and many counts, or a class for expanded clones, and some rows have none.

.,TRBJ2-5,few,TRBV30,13,TGTGCCTGGAGTGGACCAGCGGCAGAGACCCAGTACTTC,CAWSGPAAETQYF
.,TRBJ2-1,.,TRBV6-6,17,TGTGCCAGCAGGATAGGCACAGGCTCCCTCTCCTACAATGAGCAGTTCTTC,CASRIGTGSLSYNEQFF
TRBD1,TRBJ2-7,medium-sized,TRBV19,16,TGTGCCAGTAGTGCGGCGACAGGGCAGGGCGTTTACGAGCAGTACTTC,CASSAATGQGVYEQYF
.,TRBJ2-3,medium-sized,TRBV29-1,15,TGCAGCGTGCGAAGTCGGCGTTTTAGCACAGATACGCAGTATTTT,CSVRSRRFSTDTQYF
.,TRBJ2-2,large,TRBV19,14,TGTGCCAGTAGTATCGGACTGAACACCGGGGAGCTGTTTTTT,CASSIGLNTGELFF
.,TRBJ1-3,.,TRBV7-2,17,TGTGCCAGCAGCTCGGCCGACAGGTACTTCTCTGGAAACACCATATATTTT,CASSSADRYFSGNTIYF
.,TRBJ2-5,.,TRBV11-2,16,TGTGCCAGCAGCTTAGCCCCAGGGGGAGGCCAAGAGACCCAGTACTTC,CASSLAPGGGQETQYF
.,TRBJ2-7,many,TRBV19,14,TGTGCCAGTAGTATTCAGGGGACGGAGTACGAGCAGTACTTC,CASSIQGTEYEQYF
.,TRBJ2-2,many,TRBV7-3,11,TGTGCCAGCAGCTTAGCCGGGGAGCTGTTTTTT,CASSLAGELFF
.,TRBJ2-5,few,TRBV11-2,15,TGTGCCAGCAGCTTAATTGGGATCCTTCAAGAGACCCAGTACTTC,CASSLIGILQETQYF
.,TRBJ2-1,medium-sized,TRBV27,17,TGTGCCAGCAGTTTACTCCCTCACGGCCCAGGCTACAATGAGCAGTTCTTC,CASSLLPHGPGYNEQFF
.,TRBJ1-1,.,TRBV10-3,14,TGTGCCATCAGTGAGGGGAGGGGTTCCGGTGAAGCTTTCTTT,CAISEGRGSGEAFF
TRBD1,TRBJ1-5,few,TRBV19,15,TGTGCCAGTAGCCGGCAGGGGGAAGGCAATCAGCCCCAGCATTTT,CASSRQGEGNQPQHF
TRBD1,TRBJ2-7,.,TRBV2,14,TGTGCCAGCAGTGAGGGGGACAGGGCCTACGAGCAGTACTTC,CASSEGDRAYEQYF
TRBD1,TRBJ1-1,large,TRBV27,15,TGTGCCAGCACCCCGGGACAGCACATGAACACTGAAGCTTTCTTT,CASTPGQHMNTEAFF
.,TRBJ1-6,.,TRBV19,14,TGTGCCAGTAGGGAGGGGTATGATAATTCACCCCTCCACTTT,CASREGYDNSPLHF
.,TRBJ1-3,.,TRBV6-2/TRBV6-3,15,TGTGCCAGCAGCCCAGGAGTACTCTCTGGAAACACCATATATTTT,CASSPGVLSGNTIYF
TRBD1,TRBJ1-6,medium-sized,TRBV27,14,TGTGCCAGCACGGAGGACAGGGGAAATTCACCCCTCCACTTT,CASTEDRGNSPLHF
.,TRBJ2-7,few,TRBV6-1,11,TGTGCCAGCACCGAAGACCACGAGCAGTACTTC,CASTEDHEQYF
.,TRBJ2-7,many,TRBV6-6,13,TGTGCCAGCACTCCGGGACCCTCGCACGAGCAGTACTTC,CASTPGPSHEQYF
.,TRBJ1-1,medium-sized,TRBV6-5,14,TGTGCCAGCAGGGAGGCCGGACCTAACACTGAAGCTTTCTTT,CASREAGPNTEAFF
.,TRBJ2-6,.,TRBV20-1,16,TGCAGTGCTAGAGATCTGGGGGTGGCTGGGGCCAACGTCCTGACTTTC,CSARDLGVAGANVLTF
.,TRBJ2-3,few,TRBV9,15,TGTGCCAGCAGCGTAGATCAGGTTAGCACAGATACGCAGTATTTT,CASSVDQVSTDTQYF
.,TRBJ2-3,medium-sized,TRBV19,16,TGTGCCAGTAGTATAGGCCTGGTAGGGAGCACAGATACGCAGTATTTT,CASSIGLVGSTDTQYF
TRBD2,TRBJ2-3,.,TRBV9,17,TGTGCCAGCAGCGCAGGACTAGCGGGGGGCTACACAGATACGCAGTATTTT,CASSAGLAGGYTDTQYF
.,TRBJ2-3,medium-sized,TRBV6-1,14,TGTGCCAGCACCCCTGGGGACGGCACAGATACGCAGTATTTT,CASTPGDGTDTQYF
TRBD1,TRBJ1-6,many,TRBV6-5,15,TGTGCCAGCAAGTACCGGGACAGTGATAATTCACCCCTCCACTTT,CASKYRDSDNSPLHF
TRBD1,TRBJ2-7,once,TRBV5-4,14,TGTGCCAGCAAAAGGGACAGCGCTTCCTACGAGCAGTACTTC,CASKRDSASYEQYF
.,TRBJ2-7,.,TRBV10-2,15,TGCGCCAGCAGTGATGGCATAATCGGCCTCTACGAGCAGTACTTC,CASSDGIIGLYEQYF
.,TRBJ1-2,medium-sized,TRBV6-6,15,TGTGCCAGCAGATCGGACACCTCTCTGGGGTATGGCTACACCTTC,CASRSDTSLGYGYTF
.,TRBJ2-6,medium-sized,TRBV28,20,TGTGCCAGCAGTTTATGGGGCCGGGGCAGGAGGCATACTGGGGCCAACGTCCTGACTTTC,CASSLWGRGRRHTGANVLTF
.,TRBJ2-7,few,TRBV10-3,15,TGTGCCATCAGTGAGTCAGACAGGGAGGGGAACGAGCAGTACTTC,CAISESDREGNEQYF
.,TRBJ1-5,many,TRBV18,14,TGTGCCAGCTCACCCCGACAGTTCAGTCAGCCCCAGCATTTT,CASSPRQFSQPQHF
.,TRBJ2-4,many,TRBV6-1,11,TGTGCCAGCTCGGGGGAAAACATTCAGTACTTC,CASSGENIQYF
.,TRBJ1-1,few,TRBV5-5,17,TGTGCCAGCAGCTTTAAGGTTAGTGGGGCGATGAACACTGAAGCTTTCTTT,CASSFKVSGAMNTEAFF
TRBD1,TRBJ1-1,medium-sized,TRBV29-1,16,TGCAGCGCTTCTATATGGACAGGGAACCTGAAGGCTGAAGCTTTCTTT,CSASIWTGNLKAEAFF
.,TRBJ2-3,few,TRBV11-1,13,TGTGCCAGCAGCTTAGCCACCCCGGATACGCAGTATTTT,CASSLATPDTQYF
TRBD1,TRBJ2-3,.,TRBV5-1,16,TGCGCCAGCAGCTTGGGGGACAGGGTCAGGATAGATACGCAGTATTTT,CASSLGDRVRIDTQYF
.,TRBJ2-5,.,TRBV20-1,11,TGCAGTGCTACCCCGCAAGAGACCCAGTACTTC,CSATPQETQYF
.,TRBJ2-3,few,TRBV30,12,TGTGCCTGGAGTGTTGGAACAGATACGCAGTATTTT,CAWSVGTDTQYF
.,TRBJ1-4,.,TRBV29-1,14,TGCAGCGTTGGAGGGGGTGCAACTAATGAAAAACTGTTTTTT,CSVGGGATNEKLFF
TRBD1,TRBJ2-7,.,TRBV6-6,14,TGTGCCAGCAGTGAGACTCGGGACAGGGCCGAGCAGTACTTC,CASSETRDRAEQYF